The 27 T cell receptor beta chains below were found in one sample sequenced in a study of circulating CD8 cells and anti-PD-1 response in melanoma. Each library started from approximately 14 ng of total RNA using the QIAseq Immune Repertoire TCR panel. Each CDR3 protein is one row after TCRdb ran MiXCR on the reads. The sample yields 550 to 700 distinct CDR3 sequences, 6.5% to 9% seen once. Four subsets defined by PD-1 and/or TIGIT were sorted from live CD3+CD8+TCRalphabeta+ cells. This sample comprised CD8+ T cells from PBMCs, obtained at baseline or after one month of anti-PD-1 therapy (not recorded which). These receptors were obtained from a human donor with melanoma.

This clonotype is labeled as medium-sized. The rearrangement joins TRBV10-3 to TRBJ1-2, with D hard to call. The CDR3 sequence is 16 residues long. Germline CDR1 is ENHRY and CDR2 is SYGVKD. With 3 bases removed from V and 4 bases from J, the gap between germline ends came to 18 bases. The CDR3 here is CAISDGADRLSYGYTF. CDR3 bases: TGTGCCATCAGTGATGGAGCGGATCGCCTCTCCTATGGCTACACCTTC.

The chain recombines TRBV19 with TRBJ2-3; no definite D call. Trimming took off 2 bases at V and 0 bases at J, with 6 bases between the two ends. Germline CDR1 reads LNHDA; CDR2 reads SQIVND (reference sequence). The CDR3 contains 14 residues. CDR3 in DNA: TGTGCCAGTAGTATAAGTCAGAGCACAGATACGCAGTATTTT. It encodes CASSISQSTDTQYF.

This clonotype ranks as large (0.1 to 1%). The rearrangement uses TRBV20-1 and TRBJ2-3, with 8 bases fitting TRBD1. The CDR3 extends over 14 amino acids. V lost 5 bases and J lost 4; bases outside the gene matches: 8. The germline V gene has CDR1 DFQATT and CDR2 SNEGSKA (reference sequence). The CDR3 here is CSAADRAEADTQYF. CDR3 sequence (DNA): TGCAGTGCTGCGGACAGGGCCGAAGCAGATACGCAGTATTTT.

This clonotype is classed as medium-sized. The rearrangement uses TRBV2 and TRBJ1-5, with TRBD1 as a possible D gene (5 bases). The CDR3 is 12 amino acids. Germline-derived CDR1 and CDR2 are SNHLY and FYNNEI. Trimming took off 10 bases at V and 6 bases at J, with 13 bases between the two ends. CDR3 nucleotides: TGTGCCACGGGGCCTCGGGGTCAGCCCCAGCATTTT. Translation: CATGPRGQPQHF.

In this sample, this clonotype is large. The gene calls are TRBV7-3 and TRBJ2-1; D not resolved. The CDR3 covers 14 residues. CDR1 is SGHTA, CDR2 FQGTGA, per germline. V lost 5 bases and J 4 bases, leaving 12 bases between the germline ends. The CDR3 loop reads CASSPLGSYNEQFF. CDR3 in DNA: TGTGCCAGCAGCCCCCTCGGCAGTTACAATGAGCAGTTCTTC. Full variable domain (outside the CDR3, taken from reference TRBV7-3 and TRBJ2-1): GAGVSQTPSNKVTEKGKYVELRCDPISGHTALYWYRQSLGQGPEFLIYFQGTGAADDSGLPNDRFFAVRPEGSVSTLKIQRTERGDSAVYLCASSPLGSYNEQFFGPGTRLTVL.

This clonotype counts as medium-sized. The V gene is TRBV19, the J gene TRBJ2-3, with TRBD1 identical over 7 bases. CDR1 LNHDA and CDR2 SQIVND come from the germline V gene (reference sequence). The junction had 8 bases not matched to a gene; V was cut back by 10 bases and J by 1 base. This CDR3 comprises 14 residues. The CDR3 here is CATKGASGTDTQYF. DNA of the CDR3: TGTGCCACCAAGGGGGCTTCGGGCACAGATACGCAGTATTTT.

By sample fraction, this clonotype is large. The chain carries TRBV4-1 and TRBJ2-7; 8 bases align to TRBD1. V trimming: 1 base; J trimming: 2 bases; junction bases outside the gene matches: 4. The CDR3 length is 15 residues. CDR1 is MGHRA and CDR2 is YSYEKL in the germline V gene. The CDR3 region is CASSQGQGKAYEQYF. CDR3 coding DNA: TGCGCCAGCAGCCAAGGACAGGGGAAGGCCTACGAGCAGTACTTC.

This clonotype counts as medium-sized. The J gene is TRBJ1-6, the V gene TRBV30; D ambiguous. CDR1 GTSNPN and CDR2 SVGIG come from the germline V gene (reference sequence). The length of the CDR3 is 14 residues. Trimming shortened V by 0 bases and J by 12 bases, and 15 bases separated the two germline ends. The CDR3 DNA follows: TGTGCCTGGAGTGTACTTGGAGGGATCGGACCCCTCCACTTT. Its translation: CAWSVLGGIGPLHF. Combining the CDR3 with reference TRBV30 and TRBJ1-6 gives the whole variable domain SQTIHQWPATLVQPVGSPLSLECTVEGTSNPNLYWYRQAAGRGLQLLFYSVGIGQISSEVPQNLSASRPQDRQFILSSKKLLLSDSGFYLCAWSVLGGIGPLHFGNGTRLTVT.

By sample share, this clonotype is medium-sized (0.01 to 0.1%). The chain recombines TRBV27 with TRBJ1-1, with 9 bases that match TRBD1. The CDR3 spans 16 residues. Germline CDR1 is MNHEY and CDR2 is SMNVEV (reference sequence). V dropped 4 bases and J dropped 1; count of bases not matched to a gene: 7. For the CDR3, the DNA is TGTGCCAGCAGTTCACAGGGGGCGTTTGCGAACACTGAAGCTTTCTTT. It yields the protein CASSSQGAFANTEAFF.

Remarks on this clonotype: Its ends do not fully match the called genes, so a read error is possible. The V call is TRBV19, the J call TRBJ2-7; D is possibly TRBD1 (6 bases). The germline gives CDR1 LNHDA, CDR2 SQIVND (reference sequence). CDR3 size: 13 residues. In nucleotides, the CDR3 is TGTGCCAGTAGTATTAACAGGGCAGACGAGCAGTCCTTC. Its protein is CASSINRADEQSF.

This clonotype is labeled as large. The chain uses TRBV19 and TRBJ1-1; D possibly corresponds to TRBD1 (5 bases). This CDR3 comprises 13 residues. Trimming pared 10 bases from V and 4 bases from J, leaving 16 bases between. Germline assignment: CDR1 LNHDA and CDR2 SQIVND (reference sequence). In DNA form, the CDR3 reads TGTGCCATAAGGCAGGGCGCCGGCACTGAAGCTTTCTTT. Translation: CAIRQGAGTEAFF. Supplemented by reference TRBV19 and TRBJ1-1, the full variable domain reads DGGITQSPKYLFRKEGQNVTLSCEQNLNHDAMYWYRQDPGQGLRLIYYSQIVNDFQKGDIAEGYSVSREKKESFPLTVTSAQKNPTAFYLCAIRQGAGTEAFFGQGTRLTVV.

Judged by abundance, this clonotype is large. This chain links TRBV6-6 with TRBJ2-3; D ambiguous. There are 15 residues in the CDR3. CDR1 is MNHNY, CDR2 SVGAGI, per germline (reference sequence). The V end was cut by 5 bases, the J end by 0 bases, with 12 bases between. CDR3 DNA sequence: TGTGCCAGCAGTGAGCAGCAGCCCAGCACAGATACGCAGTATTTT. It specifies CASSEQQPSTDTQYF.

Judged by abundance, this clonotype is large. The genes are TRBV29-1 and TRBJ1-1; D remains unclear. Trimming left V 5 bases short and J 0 bases short, with 10 bases between. Germline V gene lookup returns CDR1 SQVTM and CDR2 ANQGSEA. This CDR3 contains 13 residues. As DNA, the CDR3 is TGCAGCGTTAAGGTTCCCTTGAACACTGAAGCTTTCTTT. It encodes CSVKVPLNTEAFF.

This clonotype was seen a handful of times. The CDR3, as DNA: TGTGCCACCCGATACCGATGGACAGACAATCAGCCCCAGCATTTT. It yields the protein CATRYRWTDNQPQHF. The gene calls are TRBV24-1 and TRBJ1-5, with D maybe TRBD1 (6 bases). The CDR3 runs 15 residues. Germline V gives CDR1 KGHDR, CDR2 SFDVKD. V was pared by 9 bases and J by 3 bases, with 17 bases between.

This clonotype is categorized as large. The chain links TRBV5-1 to TRBJ1-3; a possible D gene is TRBD1 (5 bases). The CDR3 runs to 16 residues. Germline V gene lookup returns CDR1 SGHRS and CDR2 YFSETQ. V dropped 4 bases and J dropped 0 bases, with 14 bases sitting between them. The CDR3 spells CASSPKTVSSGNTIYF. The CDR3 nucleotides are TGCGCCAGCAGCCCGAAGACAGTGAGCTCTGGAAACACCATATATTTT.

This clonotype rates as large. The rearrangement uses TRBV20-1 and TRBJ2-3; 10 positions agree with TRBD2. Germline V gives CDR1 DFQATT, CDR2 SNEGSKA (reference sequence). The V gene end was trimmed by 6 bases and the J gene end by 0 bases; junction bases not matched to a gene: 12. The CDR3 runs 17 residues. The CDR3 here is CSALLSGRSLSTDTQYF. CDR3 nucleotides: TGCAGTGCGCTACTTAGCGGGAGGAGCCTTAGCACAGATACGCAGTATTTT.

By share, this clonotype counts as medium-sized. The chain employs TRBV30 and TRBJ2-7, with 7 bases aligning to TRBD1. CDR1 GTSNPN and CDR2 SVGIG come from the germline V gene (reference sequence). The CDR3 has 13 amino acids. V lost 2 bases and J lost 4; bases outside the gene matches: 5. Written as DNA, the CDR3 is TGTGCCTGGAGTTACAGGGGAAGGTACGAGCAGTACTTC. Protein product: CAWSYRGRYEQYF.

Sample share makes this clonotype large (0.1 to 1%). The chain combines TRBV19 with TRBJ1-5; the match to TRBD1 covers 7 bases. Looked up from germline, CDR1 is LNHDA and CDR2 is SQIVND (reference sequence). V was clipped by 3 bases and J by 0 bases; unmatched bases: 2. This CDR3 is 15 amino acids long. The CDR3 DNA follows: TGTGCCAGTAGTATCCGACAGGGTAGCAATCAGCCCCAGCATTTT. Protein product: CASSIRQGSNQPQHF.

A note on this clonotype: In this CDR3 the conserved last residue, phenylalanine or tryptophan, is missing, so a read error is likely. The gene calls are TRBV19 and TRBJ2-7; 8 positions agree with TRBD1. Losses at the gene ends were 9 bases for V and 6 bases for J; bases not matched to a gene: 10. This CDR3 is 13 amino acids long. Germline values: CDR1 LNHDA, CDR2 SQIVND (reference sequence). In DNA, the CDR3 is TGTGCCAGCCAGGGGGCCCTAATGGGCGAGCAGTACCTC. It yields the protein CASQGALMGEQYL.

This clonotype is termed medium-sized. V usage is TRBV20-1 and J usage is TRBJ2-4; possible D gene TRBD2, 6 bases. In germline, CDR1 is DFQATT, CDR2 SNEGSKA (reference sequence). This CDR3 is built from 15 residues. Trimming left V 3 bases short and J 2 bases short, with 14 bases between. CDR3 amino acids: CSASRAGSTKNIQYF. As DNA, the CDR3 is TGCAGTGCTAGCAGGGCGGGGTCAACCAAAAACATTCAGTACTTC.

Sample share makes this clonotype medium-sized. This sequence joins TRBV20-1 and TRBJ2-2; 9 bases map to TRBD2. The CDR3 loop spans 15 amino acids. V lost 7 bases and J lost 3; bases outside the gene matches: 9. Looked up from germline, CDR1 is DFQATT and CDR2 is SNEGSKA (reference sequence). The chain's CDR3 is CSVPRASGDTGELFF. For the CDR3, the DNA is TGCAGTGTACCGAGGGCTAGCGGGGACACCGGGGAGCTGTTTTTT.

This clonotype is categorized as large (0.1 to 1%). This chain links TRBV2 with TRBJ2-3; D not certain. From germline, CDR1 is SNHLY and CDR2 FYNNEI. V was pared by 6 bases and J by 4 bases, with 14 bases between. The CDR3 runs to 14 residues. Here the CDR3 DNA reads TGTGCCAGCAGATTTGGCGTCGGATCAGATACGCAGTATTTT. As protein: CASRFGVGSDTQYF.

About this clonotype itself: One end of the junction does not line up with germline, which may come from a read error. The rearrangement joins TRBV29-1 to TRBJ2-7; D call uncertain. The CDR3 runs 11 residues. Germline loops: CDR1 SQVTM, CDR2 ANQGSEA. The CDR3 region has the DNA TGCAGCGTTGAAGATCACGGCGAGCTGTACTTC. Encoded protein: CSVEDHGELYF.

This clonotype ranks as large (0.1 to 1%). V gene TRBV7-6 combines with J gene TRBJ2-5, with TRBD2 identical over 11 bases. The CDR3 has 15 amino acids. The junction had 9 bases not matched to a gene; V was cut back by 5 bases and J by 7 bases. Germline CDR1 SGHVS, CDR2 FNYEAQ. The CDR3 protein is CASSQGLADVWTQYF. For the CDR3, the DNA is TGTGCCAGCAGCCAGGGACTAGCGGACGTTTGGACCCAGTACTTC.

By share, this clonotype ranks as large. The chain joins TRBV2 to TRBJ1-5, with D uncertain. Germline CDR1 SNHLY, CDR2 FYNNEI. V was trimmed by 8 bases and J by 3 bases, leaving 11 bases between them. The CDR3 sequence is 13 residues long. Written as DNA, the CDR3 is TGTGCCAGCCGAGACACAAACAATCAGCCCCAGCATTTT. Its protein is CASRDTNNQPQHF. The variable domain in full, with the rest retrieved from reference TRBV2 and TRBJ1-5, is EPEVTQTPSHQVTQMGQEVILRCVPISNHLYFYWYRQILGQKVEFLVSFYNNEISEKSEIFDDQFSVERPDGSNFTLKIRSTKLEDSAMYFCASRDTNNQPQHFGDGTRLSIL.

This clonotype is categorized as medium-sized. One end of the junction varies from germline; a read error may be responsible. As DNA, the CDR3 is TGTGCCGGCAGCTTTAAAGGGATCTACGAGCAGTACTTC. It specifies CAGSFKGIYEQYF. The chain has TRBV5-4 and TRBJ2-7, with no clear D. This CDR3 has 13 residues. From germline, CDR1 is SGHNT and CDR2 YYREEE (reference sequence).

By share, this clonotype counts as medium-sized. V is TRBV19 and J is TRBJ2-7; 9 positions match TRBD1. Trimming removed 5 bases from V and 3 bases from J; junction bases left unmatched: 5. CDR3 size: 14 residues. CDR1 and CDR2 (germline): LNHDA, SQIVND (reference sequence). The CDR3 protein is CASSPGTGYYEQYF. The CDR3 DNA sequence: TGTGCCAGTAGTCCCGGGACAGGGTACTACGAGCAGTACTTC. Variable domain in full (rest from reference TRBV19 and TRBJ2-7): DGGITQSPKYLFRKEGQNVTLSCEQNLNHDAMYWYRQDPGQGLRLIYYSQIVNDFQKGDIAEGYSVSREKKESFPLTVTSAQKNPTAFYLCASSPGTGYYEQYFGPGTRLTVT.